This T cell receptor beta chain was recovered during a study of blood T cell repertoires in COVID-19. Cohorts were based on clinical histories the participants reported. Generated by immunoSEQ multiplex PCR, the TCRdb table keeps only in-frame clones and is missing some. The sample has 360,000 or so clones; roughly 91% are singletons. CDR1 is MNHEY, CDR2 SMNVEV, per germline (reference sequence). The length of the CDR3 is 14 residues. The V and J ends lost 5 bases and 3 bases respectively, with 13 bases between them. Sequencing used PBMCs or T cells enriched from blood (not recorded which). This chain joins TRBV27 and TRBJ1-1; weak D call: TRBD1 (6 bases). The sequence came from a young woman who had recovered from COVID-19. CDR3 in amino acids: CASSIQGQDTEAFF. CDR3 DNA sequence: TGTGCCAGCAGTATACAGGGCCAGGACACTGAAGCTTTCTTT.